The sequence of this TCR beta chain was determined in a study of T cell responses to AZD1222 COVID-19 vaccine. General study points: Females made up more of the donors, who were largely white British, and clonal diversity may have come out too low. Nearly half of spike-specific TCRs reportedly target unmutated variant regions.

Points on this clone: Antigen specificity is unknown.

CDR3 length: 14 amino acids. The germline gives CDR1 SGHRS, CDR2 YFSETQ. Trimming stripped 2 bases from V and 7 bases from J, with 13 bases between. TCRdb's table, derived via immunoSEQ multiplex PCR, lists solely in-frame clones and lacks some. This sample has about 150,000 clones, with about 86% found just once. This specimen was peripheral blood, taken on day 0 of MenACWY control vaccination. The chain links TRBV5-1 to TRBJ1-5, with D possibly being TRBD1 (5 bases). The clonotype was recovered from an adult in good health. In DNA form, the CDR3 reads TGCGCCAGCAGCTTCGGGCAGGGAGACCAGCCCCAGCATTTT. This encodes CASSFGQGDQPQHF.